This T cell receptor beta chain was obtained from a study of vaccination and CD4 T cells after COVID-19. Study-wide background: Two-dose vaccination with either BNT162b2 or mRNA-1273 was given to participants.

For this clonotype: Its antigen is still unknown.

The CDR3 consists of 18 residues. Trimming cost V 0 bases and J 5 bases, with 24 bases left between them. CDR1 is DFQATT and CDR2 is SNEGSKA in the germline V gene (reference sequence). Researchers used the Oncomine TCR Beta short-read assay to sequence DNA from cultured CD4+ T cells. Genomic DNA was isolated from CD4+ T cells that had been cultured. TCRdb re-derived calls from the PCR reads in MiXCR, one entry per CDR3 protein. The table has roughly 15,000 distinct CDR3 sequences, around 50% seen once. The time point: late sampling 161 to 241 days after vaccination in three convalescent patients. Treatment meaning: approximately nine-day PBMC culture with coronavirus spike peptide pools or control peptides (ViraFEST assay). It was with 10 IU/ml IL-2 and 10 ug/ml peptide pools that approximately 2 million PBMCs per well were cultured.

This sample comprised CD4+ T cells from blood, cultured in vitro, obtained about 7 months after SARS-CoV-2 vaccination. The sequence was collected from a human donor who had recovered from COVID-19. The chain is built from TRBV20-1 and TRBJ2-3; D is perhaps TRBD2 (5 bases). The CDR3 spells CSARELWSGSVHGDTQYF. The CDR3 nucleotides are TGCAGTGCTAGAGAATTGTGGTCTGGTAGCGTCCACGGAGATACGCAGTATTTT.